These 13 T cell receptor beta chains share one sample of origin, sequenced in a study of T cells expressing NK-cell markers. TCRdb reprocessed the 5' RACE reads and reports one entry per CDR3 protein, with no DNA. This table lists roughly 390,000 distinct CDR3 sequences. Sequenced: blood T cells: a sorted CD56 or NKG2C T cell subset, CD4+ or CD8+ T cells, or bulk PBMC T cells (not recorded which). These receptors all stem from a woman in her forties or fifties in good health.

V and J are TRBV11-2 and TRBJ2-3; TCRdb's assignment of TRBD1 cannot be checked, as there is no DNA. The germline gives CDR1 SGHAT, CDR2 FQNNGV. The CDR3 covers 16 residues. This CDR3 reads CASSFGRQGYSDTQYF.

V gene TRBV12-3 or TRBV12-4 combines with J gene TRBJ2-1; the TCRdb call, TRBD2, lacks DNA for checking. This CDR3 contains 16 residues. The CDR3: CASSQGTSASLNEQFF.

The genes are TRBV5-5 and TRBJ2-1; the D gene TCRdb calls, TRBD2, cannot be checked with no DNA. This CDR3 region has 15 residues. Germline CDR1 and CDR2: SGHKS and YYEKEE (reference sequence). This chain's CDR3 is CASSPRSGRADEQFF. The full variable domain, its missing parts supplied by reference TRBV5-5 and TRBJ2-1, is DAGVTQSPTHLIKTRGQQVTLRCSPISGHKSVSWYQQVLGQGPQFIFQYYEKEERGRGNFPDRFSARQFPNYSSELNVNALLLGDSALYLCASSPRSGRADEQFFGPGTRLTVL.

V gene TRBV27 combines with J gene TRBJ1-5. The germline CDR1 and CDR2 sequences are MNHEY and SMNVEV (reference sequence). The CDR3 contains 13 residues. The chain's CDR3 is CASGTLSGQPQHF.

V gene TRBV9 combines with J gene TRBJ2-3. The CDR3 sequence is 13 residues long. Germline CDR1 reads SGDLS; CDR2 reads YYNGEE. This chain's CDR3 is CASSVGRADTQYF.

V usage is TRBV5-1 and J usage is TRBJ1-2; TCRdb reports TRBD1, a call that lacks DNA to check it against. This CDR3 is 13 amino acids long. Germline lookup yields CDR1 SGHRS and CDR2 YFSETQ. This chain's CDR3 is CASRPQTGDGYTF.

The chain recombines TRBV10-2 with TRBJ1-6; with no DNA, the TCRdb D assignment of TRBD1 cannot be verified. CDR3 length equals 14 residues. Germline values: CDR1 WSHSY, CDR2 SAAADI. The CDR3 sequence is CASRSGTENSPLHF.

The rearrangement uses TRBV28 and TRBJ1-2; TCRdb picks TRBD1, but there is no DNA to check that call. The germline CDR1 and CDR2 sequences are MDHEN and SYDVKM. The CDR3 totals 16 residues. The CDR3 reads CASSSATGGREYGYTF.

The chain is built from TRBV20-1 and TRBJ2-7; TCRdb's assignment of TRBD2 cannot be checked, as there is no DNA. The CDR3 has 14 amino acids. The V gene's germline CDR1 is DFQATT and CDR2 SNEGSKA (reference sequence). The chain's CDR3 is CSAREGGAGGEQYF.

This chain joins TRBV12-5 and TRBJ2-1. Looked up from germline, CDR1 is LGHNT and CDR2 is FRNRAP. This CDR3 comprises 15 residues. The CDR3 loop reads CASGLVPVTYNEQFF.

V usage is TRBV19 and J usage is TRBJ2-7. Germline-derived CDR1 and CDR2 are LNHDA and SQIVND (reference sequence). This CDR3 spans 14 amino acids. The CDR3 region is CASSIRPNSYEQYF.

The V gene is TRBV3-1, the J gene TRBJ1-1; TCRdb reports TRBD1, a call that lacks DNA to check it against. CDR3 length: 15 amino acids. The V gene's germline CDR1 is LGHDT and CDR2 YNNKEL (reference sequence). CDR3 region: CASSQLTRENTEAFF. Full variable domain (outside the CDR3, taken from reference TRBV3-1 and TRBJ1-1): DTAVSQTPKYLVTQMGNDKSIKCEQNLGHDTMYWYKQDSKKFLKIMFSYNNKELIINETVPNRFSPKSPDKAHLNLHINSLELGDSAVYFCASSQLTRENTEAFFGQGTRLTVV.

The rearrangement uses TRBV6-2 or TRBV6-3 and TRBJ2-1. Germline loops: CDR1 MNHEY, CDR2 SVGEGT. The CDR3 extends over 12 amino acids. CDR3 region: CASSRTDGEQFF.